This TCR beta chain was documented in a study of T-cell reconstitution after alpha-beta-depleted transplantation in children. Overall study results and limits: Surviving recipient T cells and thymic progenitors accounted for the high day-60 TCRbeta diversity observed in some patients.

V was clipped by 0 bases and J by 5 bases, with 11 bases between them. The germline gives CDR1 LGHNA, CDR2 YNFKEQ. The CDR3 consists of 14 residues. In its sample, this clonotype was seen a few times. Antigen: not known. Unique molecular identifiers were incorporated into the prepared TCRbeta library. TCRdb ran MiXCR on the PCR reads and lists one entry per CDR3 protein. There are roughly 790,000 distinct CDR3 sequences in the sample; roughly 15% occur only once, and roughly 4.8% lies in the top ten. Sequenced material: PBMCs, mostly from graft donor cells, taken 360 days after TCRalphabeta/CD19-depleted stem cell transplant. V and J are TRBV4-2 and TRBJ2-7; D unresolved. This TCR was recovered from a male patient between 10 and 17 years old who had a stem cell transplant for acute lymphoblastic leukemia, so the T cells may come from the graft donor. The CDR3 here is CASSQDAESNEQYF. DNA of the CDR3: TGTGCCAGCAGCCAAGATGCAGAAAGTAACGAGCAGTACTTC.